A selection of T cell receptor beta chains follows, all from one sample in a study of early T cells in non-severe SARS-CoV-2 infection. TCRdb called the 5' RACE reads again in MiXCR, with one record for every CDR3 protein. The sample lists around 99,000 distinct CDR3 sequences, 11% occurring once. Sequencing was performed on whole blood. These receptors came from an adult who was a healthcare worker with PCR-confirmed SARS-CoV-2 infection or an uninfected control (not recorded which). CDR3s include the opening cysteine and the closing phenylalanine or tryptophan. The order of the fields is J gene, CDR3 length, V gene, clone size, D gene, CDR3 protein, CDR3 DNA. D genes are given only for firm matches. Expanded clones get a size class; other rows say once, few or many, or leave the size out.

j_gene: TRBJ1-3
len: 14
v_gene: TRBV12-3/TRBV12-4
abundance: many
d_gene: NA
CDR3aa: CASSLRHSGNTIYF
CDR3nt: TGTGCCAGCAGCCTACGCCACTCTGGAAACACCATATATTTT

j_gene: TRBJ2-6
len: 13
v_gene: TRBV5-1
abundance: NA
d_gene: NA
CDR3aa: CASSRGGANVLTF
CDR3nt: TGCGCCAGCAGCCGGGGTGGGGCCAACGTCCTGACTTTC

j_gene: TRBJ2-1
len: 15
v_gene: TRBV7-3
abundance: NA
d_gene: TRBD2
CDR3aa: CASSLMGLAGGRQFF
CDR3nt: TGTGCCAGCAGCTTAATGGGACTAGCGGGAGGCCGGCAGTTCTTC

j_gene: TRBJ2-1
len: 18
v_gene: TRBV10-2
abundance: few
d_gene: NA
CDR3aa: CASTQLPGSLLSYNEQFF
CDR3nt: TGCGCCAGCACCCAACTCCCGGGGTCCCTCCTCTCCTACAATGAGCAGTTCTTC

j_gene: TRBJ2-1
len: 18
v_gene: TRBV4-1
abundance: NA
d_gene: TRBD2
CDR3aa: CASSQDYSGGSSYNEQFF
CDR3nt: TGCGCCAGCAGCCAAGACTATAGCGGGGGGAGCTCCTACAATGAGCAGTTCTTC

j_gene: TRBJ2-5
len: 11
v_gene: TRBV13
abundance: few
d_gene: NA
CDR3aa: CASERGETQYF
CDR3nt: TGTGCCAGCGAGAGGGGAGAGACCCAGTACTTC

j_gene: TRBJ2-3
len: 15
v_gene: TRBV6-1
abundance: NA
d_gene: NA
CDR3aa: CASTGDLLRLGTQYF
CDR3nt: TGTGCCAGCACCGGAGATTTGCTTCGCTTAGGTACGCAGTATTTT

j_gene: TRBJ2-5
len: 14
v_gene: TRBV20-1
abundance: NA
d_gene: NA
CDR3aa: CSAPHLIREETQYF
CDR3nt: TGCAGTGCCCCCCATCTGATACGCGAAGAGACCCAGTACTTC

j_gene: TRBJ2-5
len: 12
v_gene: TRBV29-1
abundance: few
d_gene: NA
CDR3aa: CSYLARQETQYF
CDR3nt: TGCAGCTATCTAGCGAGGCAAGAGACCCAGTACTTC

j_gene: TRBJ2-1
len: 13
v_gene: TRBV6-2/TRBV6-3
abundance: NA
d_gene: NA
CDR3aa: CASSYSRTNEQFF
CDR3nt: TGTGCCAGCAGTTACTCCAGGACCAATGAGCAGTTCTTC

j_gene: TRBJ2-1
len: 14
v_gene: TRBV29-1
abundance: NA
d_gene: NA
CDR3aa: CSESGPTSYNEQFF
CDR3nt: TGCAGCGAATCGGGACCCACCTCCTACAATGAGCAGTTCTTC

j_gene: TRBJ2-1
len: 14
v_gene: TRBV7-8
abundance: few
d_gene: NA
CDR3aa: CASSFYKSYNEQFF
CDR3nt: TGTGCCAGCAGCTTCTACAAGAGCTACAATGAGCAGTTCTTC

j_gene: TRBJ2-1
len: 12
v_gene: TRBV29-1
abundance: NA
d_gene: NA
CDR3aa: CSVERVYNEQFF
CDR3nt: TGCAGCGTTGAGCGGGTTTACAATGAGCAGTTCTTC

j_gene: TRBJ2-1
len: 15
v_gene: TRBV5-5
abundance: many
d_gene: NA
CDR3aa: CASSFGPSTANEQFF
CDR3nt: TGTGCCAGCAGCTTCGGACCCTCTACCGCCAATGAGCAGTTCTTC

j_gene: TRBJ2-3
len: 14
v_gene: TRBV12-3/TRBV12-4
abundance: NA
d_gene: NA
CDR3aa: CASSRTGSRDTQYF
CDR3nt: TGTGCCAGCAGCCGTACAGGGAGTAGAGATACGCAGTATTTT

j_gene: TRBJ1-1
len: 14
v_gene: TRBV7-9
abundance: many
d_gene: NA
CDR3aa: CASSLRDLNTEAFF
CDR3nt: TGTGCCAGCAGCTTGAGGGACTTGAACACTGAAGCTTTCTTT

j_gene: TRBJ2-7
len: 14
v_gene: TRBV11-1
abundance: NA
d_gene: TRBD1
CDR3aa: CASSGRTGFWEQYF
CDR3nt: TGTGCCAGCAGCGGACGGACAGGGTTTTGGGAGCAGTACTTC

j_gene: TRBJ2-3
len: 15
v_gene: TRBV10-3
abundance: many
d_gene: NA
CDR3aa: CAISESTTATDTQYF
CDR3nt: TGTGCCATCAGTGAGTCGACAACAGCCACAGATACGCAGTATTTT

j_gene: TRBJ2-3
len: 13
v_gene: TRBV7-8
abundance: many
d_gene: NA
CDR3aa: CASSLGERDTQYF
CDR3nt: TGTGCCAGCAGCTTAGGAGAGAGGGATACGCAGTATTTT

j_gene: TRBJ2-2
len: 18
v_gene: TRBV4-1
abundance: few
d_gene: TRBD2
CDR3aa: CASSPRWEEAGGTGELFF
CDR3nt: TGCGCCAGCAGCCCCCGATGGGAGGAAGCGGGAGGCACCGGGGAGCTGTTTTTT

j_gene: TRBJ2-2
len: 13
v_gene: TRBV20-1
abundance: NA
d_gene: NA
CDR3aa: CSVKSVNTGELFF
CDR3nt: TGCAGTGTCAAGTCCGTTAACACCGGGGAGCTGTTTTTT

j_gene: TRBJ2-7
len: 16
v_gene: TRBV4-1
abundance: NA
d_gene: NA
CDR3aa: CASSQEWGALSYEQYF
CDR3nt: TGCGCCAGCAGCCAAGAATGGGGGGCGCTTTCCTACGAGCAGTACTTC

j_gene: TRBJ2-1
len: 15
v_gene: TRBV7-2
abundance: NA
d_gene: NA
CDR3aa: CASSLGGGLPNEQFF
CDR3nt: TGTGCCAGCAGCTTAGGGGGCGGACTACCGAATGAGCAGTTCTTC

j_gene: TRBJ1-4
len: 15
v_gene: TRBV20-1
abundance: NA
d_gene: NA
CDR3aa: CSADAPGPTNEKLFF
CDR3nt: TGCAGTGCTGACGCCCCCGGACCGACGAATGAAAAACTGTTTTTT

j_gene: TRBJ2-1
len: 13
v_gene: TRBV12-3/TRBV12-4
abundance: many
d_gene: TRBD2
CDR3aa: CASIGLADNEQFF
CDR3nt: TGTGCCAGCATTGGACTAGCGGACAATGAGCAGTTCTTC

j_gene: TRBJ2-1
len: 17
v_gene: TRBV4-2
abundance: few
d_gene: TRBD2
CDR3aa: CASSQETGTSGSNEQFF
CDR3nt: TGTGCCAGCAGCCAAGAGACCGGGACTAGCGGGAGTAATGAGCAGTTCTTC

j_gene: TRBJ2-5
len: 15
v_gene: TRBV6-5
abundance: many
d_gene: TRBD2
CDR3aa: CASSYSPGGQETQYF
CDR3nt: TGTGCCAGCAGTTACTCACCGGGGGGTCAAGAGACCCAGTACTTC

j_gene: TRBJ2-2
len: 15
v_gene: TRBV5-1
abundance: NA
d_gene: NA
CDR3aa: CASSPVPDHTGELFF
CDR3nt: TGCGCCAGCAGCCCAGTTCCCGACCACACCGGGGAGCTGTTTTTT

j_gene: TRBJ2-1
len: 14
v_gene: TRBV6-2/TRBV6-3
abundance: many
d_gene: NA
CDR3aa: CASSYSNPGLEQFF
CDR3nt: TGTGCCAGCAGTTACTCGAACCCGGGACTGGAGCAGTTCTTC

j_gene: TRBJ2-1
len: 15
v_gene: TRBV11-2
abundance: few
d_gene: TRBD1
CDR3aa: CASSLDGTGYNEQFF
CDR3nt: TGTGCCAGCAGCTTAGATGGGACAGGGTACAATGAGCAGTTCTTC